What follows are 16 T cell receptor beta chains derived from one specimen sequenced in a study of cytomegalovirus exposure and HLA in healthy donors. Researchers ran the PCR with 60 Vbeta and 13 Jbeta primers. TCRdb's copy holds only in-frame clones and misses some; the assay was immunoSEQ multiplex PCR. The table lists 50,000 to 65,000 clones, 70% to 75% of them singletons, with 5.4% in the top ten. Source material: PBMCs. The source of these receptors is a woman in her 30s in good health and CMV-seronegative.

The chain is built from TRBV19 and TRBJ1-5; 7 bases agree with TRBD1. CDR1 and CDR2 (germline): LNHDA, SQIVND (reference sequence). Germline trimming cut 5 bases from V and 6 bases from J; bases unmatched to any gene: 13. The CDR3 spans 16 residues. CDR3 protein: CASSPLHRGASQPQHF. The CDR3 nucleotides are TGTGCCAGTAGTCCGCTCCACAGGGGCGCGAGTCAGCCCCAGCATTTT.

Here the CDR3 DNA reads TGTGCCAGCAGCCCCGGACTGTATAATTCACCCCTCCACTTT. Encoded protein: CASSPGLYNSPLHF. The chain uses TRBV14 and TRBJ1-6; unclear D gene. The CDR3 has 14 amino acids. V was pared by 4 bases and J by 4 bases, with 8 bases between. Germline V lookup: CDR1 SGHDN, CDR2 FVKESK. The variable domain in full, with the rest retrieved from reference TRBV14 and TRBJ1-6, is EAGVTQFPSHSVIEKGQTVTLRCDPISGHDNLYWYRRVMGKEIKFLLHFVKESKQDESGMPNNRFLAERTGGTYSTLKVQPAELEDSGVYFCASSPGLYNSPLHFGNGTRLTVT.

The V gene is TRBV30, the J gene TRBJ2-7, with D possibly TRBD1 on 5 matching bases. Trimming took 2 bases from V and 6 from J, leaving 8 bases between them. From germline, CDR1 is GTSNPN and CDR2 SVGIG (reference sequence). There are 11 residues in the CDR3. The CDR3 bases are TGTGCCTGGAGTCAAGACAGCGAGCAGTACTTC. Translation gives CAWSQDSEQYF.

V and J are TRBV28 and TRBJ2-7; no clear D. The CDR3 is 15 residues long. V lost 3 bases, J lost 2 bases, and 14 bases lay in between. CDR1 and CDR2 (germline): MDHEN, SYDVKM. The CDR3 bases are TGTGCCAGCAGTTTTGGTAGTTACAGCCCCTACGAGCAGTACTTC. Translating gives CASSFGSYSPYEQYF.

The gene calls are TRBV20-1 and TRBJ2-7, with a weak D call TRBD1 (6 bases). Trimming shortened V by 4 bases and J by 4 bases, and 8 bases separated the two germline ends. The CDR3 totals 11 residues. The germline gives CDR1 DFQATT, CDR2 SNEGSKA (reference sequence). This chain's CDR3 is CSATTGYEQYV. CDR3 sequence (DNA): TGCAGTGCTACAACAGGGTACGAGCAGTACGTC.

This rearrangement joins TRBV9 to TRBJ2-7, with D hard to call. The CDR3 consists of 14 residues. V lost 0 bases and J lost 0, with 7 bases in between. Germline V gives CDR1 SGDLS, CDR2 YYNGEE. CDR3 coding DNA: TGTGCCAGCAGCGTAGGATCAGACTCCTACGAGCAGTACGTC. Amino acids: CASSVGSDSYEQYV.

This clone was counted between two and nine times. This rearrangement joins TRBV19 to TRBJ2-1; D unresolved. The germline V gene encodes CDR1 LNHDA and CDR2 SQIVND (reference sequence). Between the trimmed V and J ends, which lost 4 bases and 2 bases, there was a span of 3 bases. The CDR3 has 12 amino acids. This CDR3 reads CASSSAYNEQFF. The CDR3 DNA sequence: TGTGCCAGTAGTAGCGCCTACAATGAGCAGTTCTTC.

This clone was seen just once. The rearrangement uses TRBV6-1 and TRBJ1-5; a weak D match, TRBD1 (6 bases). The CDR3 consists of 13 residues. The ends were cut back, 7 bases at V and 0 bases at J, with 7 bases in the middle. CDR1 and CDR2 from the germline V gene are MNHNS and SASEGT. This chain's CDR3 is CASTRGSNQPQHF. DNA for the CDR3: TGTGCCAGCACCAGGGGTAGCAATCAGCCCCAGCATTTT.

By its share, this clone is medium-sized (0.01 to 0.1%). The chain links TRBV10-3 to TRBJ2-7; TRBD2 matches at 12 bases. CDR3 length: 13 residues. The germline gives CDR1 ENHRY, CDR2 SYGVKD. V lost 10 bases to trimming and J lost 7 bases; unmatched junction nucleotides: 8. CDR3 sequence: CATTRLAGEEQYV. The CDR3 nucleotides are TGTGCCACTACACGACTAGCGGGAGAGGAGCAGTACGTC.

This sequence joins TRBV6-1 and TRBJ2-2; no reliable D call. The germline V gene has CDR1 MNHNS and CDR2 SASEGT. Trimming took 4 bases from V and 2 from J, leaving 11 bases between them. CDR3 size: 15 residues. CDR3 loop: CASSVSRLNTGELFF. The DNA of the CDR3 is TGTGCCAGCAGTGTTTCGAGGCTTAACACCGGGGAGCTGTTTTTT.

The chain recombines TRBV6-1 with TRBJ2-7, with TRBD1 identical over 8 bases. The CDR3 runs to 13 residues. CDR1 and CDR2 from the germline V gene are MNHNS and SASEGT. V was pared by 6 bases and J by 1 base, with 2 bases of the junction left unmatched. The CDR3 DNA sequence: TGTGCCAGCAGCGGACAGGGATCCTACGAGCAGTACTTC. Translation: CASSGQGSYEQYF.

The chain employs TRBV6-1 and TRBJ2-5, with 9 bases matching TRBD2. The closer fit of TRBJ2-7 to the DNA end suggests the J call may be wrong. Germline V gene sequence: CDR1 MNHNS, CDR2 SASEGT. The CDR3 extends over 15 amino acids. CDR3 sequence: CASSEGRTSGYEQYF. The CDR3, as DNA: TGTGCCAGCAGTGAAGGGAGAACTAGCGGGTACGAGCAGTACTTC.

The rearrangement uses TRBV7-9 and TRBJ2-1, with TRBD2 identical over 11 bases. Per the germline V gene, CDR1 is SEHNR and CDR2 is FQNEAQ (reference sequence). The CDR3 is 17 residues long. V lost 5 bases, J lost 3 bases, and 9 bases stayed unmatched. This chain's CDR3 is CASSPPTGTSGYNEQFF. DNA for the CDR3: TGTGCCAGCAGCCCCCCCACTGGGACTAGCGGCTACAATGAGCAGTTCTTC.

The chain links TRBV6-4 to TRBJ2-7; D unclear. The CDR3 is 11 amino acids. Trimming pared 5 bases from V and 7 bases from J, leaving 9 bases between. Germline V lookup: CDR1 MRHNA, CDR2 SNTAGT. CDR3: CASSRCWEQYF. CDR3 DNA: TGTGCCAGCAGTCGGTGCTGGGAGCAGTACTTC.

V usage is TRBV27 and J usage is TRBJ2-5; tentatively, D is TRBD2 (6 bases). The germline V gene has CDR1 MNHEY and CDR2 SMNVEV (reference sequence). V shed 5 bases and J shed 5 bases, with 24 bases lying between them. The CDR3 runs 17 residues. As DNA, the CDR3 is TGTGCCAGCAGTCCATACTCCGGGACTGAGAGGCGGGAGACCCAGTACTTC. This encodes CASSPYSGTERRETQYF.

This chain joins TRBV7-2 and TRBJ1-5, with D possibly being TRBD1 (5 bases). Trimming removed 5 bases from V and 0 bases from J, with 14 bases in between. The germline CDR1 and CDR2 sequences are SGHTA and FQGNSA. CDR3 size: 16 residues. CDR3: CASSVRAGNSNQPQHF. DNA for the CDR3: TGTGCCAGCAGCGTAAGGGCAGGGAATAGCAATCAGCCCCAGCATTTT.